The clone carrying this T cell receptor beta chain occurred many times. The germline gives CDR1 SNHLY, CDR2 FYNNEI. Trimming removed 6 bases from V and 6 bases from J; junction bases left unmatched: 6. The CDR3 totals 13 residues. This sample stems from a study of early T cells in non-severe SARS-CoV-2 infection. TCRdb fed the 5' RACE reads into MiXCR, producing one record per CDR3 protein. The table includes about 83,000 distinct CDR3 sequences, roughly a tenth detected once. The chain is built from TRBV2 and TRBJ2-3, with 7 bases that match TRBD2. The clonotype was recovered from an adult who was a healthcare worker with PCR-confirmed SARS-CoV-2 infection or an uninfected control (not recorded which). Here the sequenced sample was whole blood, taken at baseline. The CDR3 protein is CASSGRRVDTQYF. DNA of the CDR3: TGTGCCAGCAGCGGGAGGAGGGTTGATACGCAGTATTTT.